Below are 12 T cell receptor beta chains sequenced from a single sample in a study of graft-versus-host responses after intestinal transplantation. No antigens are known for them. Generated by immunoSEQ multiplex PCR, the TCRdb table keeps only in-frame clones and is missing some. This table holds over 100,000 clones, over 85% found once. The sample here was unstimulated CD4+ T cells sorted from spleen or lymph node cells, taken before intestinal transplant. The receptors here all came from a human donor who received an intestinal transplant.

The CDR3 spells CASSFSLAGDEQYF. The CDR3 DNA sequence: TGTGCCAGCAGCTTTAGCCTAGCGGGAGACGAGCAGTACTTC. The rearrangement uses TRBV7-9 and TRBJ2-7; TRBD2 matches 10 bases. Per germline, CDR1 SEHNR and CDR2 FQNEAQ (reference sequence). V lost 3 bases to trimming and J lost 5 bases; unmatched junction nucleotides: 4. The CDR3 spans 14 residues. Full variable domain (outside the CDR3, taken from reference TRBV7-9 and TRBJ2-7): DTGVSQNPRHKITKRGQNVTFRCDPISEHNRLYWYRQTLGQGPEFLTYFQNEAQLEKSRLLSDRFSAERPKGSFSTLEIQRTEQGDSAMYLCASSFSLAGDEQYFGPGTRLTVT.

A word on this clone: Other nucleotide sequences in the sample specify the same CDR3. The genes are TRBV6-5 and TRBJ1-1; D is unresolved. Germline V gives CDR1 MNHEY, CDR2 SVGAGI. V dropped 0 bases and J dropped 1 base, with 3 bases sitting between them. CDR3 size: 13 residues. The CDR3 DNA sequence: TGTGCCAGCAGTTACTCGCGGAACACTGAAGCTTTCTTT. This translates into CASSYSRNTEAFF.

This chain links TRBV5-1 with TRBJ2-3; 7 bases are a match to TRBD2. The CDR3 loop spans 14 amino acids. Germline trimming cut 2 bases from V and 2 bases from J; bases unmatched to any gene: 2. Germline loops: CDR1 SGHRS, CDR2 YFSETQ. This CDR3 is CASSLGTITDTQYF. The CDR3 DNA follows: TGCGCCAGCAGCTTAGGGACTATCACAGATACGCAGTATTTT.

The chain is built from TRBV29-1 and TRBJ2-3; 12 nucleotides agree with TRBD2. CDR3 length: 17 residues. CDR1 is SQVTM, CDR2 ANQGSEA, per germline. With V trimmed by 0 bases and J by 3 bases, 7 bases remained unmatched. CDR3 sequence reads: CSVEDPTSGRRTDTQYF. As DNA, the CDR3 is TGCAGCGTTGAAGATCCGACTAGCGGGAGACGAACAGATACGCAGTATTTT.

The chain links TRBV12-5 to TRBJ2-7; 7 bases match TRBD1. CDR1 LGHNT and CDR2 FRNRAP come from the germline V gene. With V trimmed by 5 bases and J by 7 bases, 8 bases remained unmatched. The CDR3 spans 13 residues. The CDR3, as DNA: TGTGCTAGTGGTCCAGGGACAGTGCGGGAGCAGTACTTC. Translating gives CASGPGTVREQYF.

The sample holds one count of this clone. The rearrangement uses TRBV15 and TRBJ2-1; TRBD2 agrees at 10 bases. CDR1 and CDR2 (germline): LNHNV, YYDKDF (reference sequence). V was clipped by 3 bases and J by 4 bases; unmatched bases: 6. The CDR3 covers 16 residues. CDR3 loop: CATSSEWTSGYNEQFF. DNA for the CDR3: TGTGCCACCAGCAGTGAATGGACTAGCGGTTACAATGAGCAGTTCTTC.

The rearrangement uses TRBV6-6 and TRBJ2-1, with TRBD1 matching over 9 bases. The germline gives CDR1 MNHNY, CDR2 SVGAGI (reference sequence). This CDR3 is 13 amino acids long. J was trimmed by 8 bases and V by 11 bases; bases with no gene match: 10. CDR3: CAGNRQGGHEQFF. CDR3 DNA sequence: TGTGCCGGCAACCGACAGGGGGGGCATGAGCAGTTCTTC.

This chain links TRBV25-1 with TRBJ2-7; tentatively, D is TRBD2 (5 bases). Deletions cut 4 bases from V and 7 bases from J, with 5 bases between. The CDR3 extends over 10 amino acids. Looked up from germline, CDR1 is MGHDK and CDR2 is SYGVNS. In DNA form, the CDR3 reads TGTGCCAGCAGTGCGGGGGAGCAGTACTTC. Translating gives CASSAGEQYF.

This clone has just one count. The chain is built from TRBV30 and TRBJ1-3; maybe TRBD1 (6 bases). This CDR3 is 14 amino acids long. CDR1 and CDR2 (germline): GTSNPN, SVGIG (reference sequence). Deletions cut 4 bases from V and 1 base from J, with 11 bases between. The CDR3 sequence is CAWTGTGSGNTIYF. CDR3 in DNA: TGTGCCTGGACCGGTACAGGGTCTGGAAACACCATATATTTT.

The rearrangement links TRBV9 to TRBJ2-1; weak D call: TRBD1 (6 bases). This CDR3 has 15 residues. CDR1 is SGDLS, CDR2 YYNGEE, per germline. Trimming took off 4 bases at V and 9 bases at J, with 20 bases between the two ends. This CDR3 reads CASSIFGGSGLEQFF. The CDR3 nucleotides are TGTGCCAGCAGCATCTTTGGGGGCTCAGGACTTGAGCAGTTCTTC.

The V gene is TRBV5-1, the J gene TRBJ2-2, with 10 bases that match TRBD2. The germline V gene encodes CDR1 SGHRS and CDR2 YFSETQ. This CDR3 is 17 amino acids long. V shed 0 bases and J 2 bases; nucleotides not matched to a gene: 4. This CDR3 reads CASSLEASGSNTGELFF. The CDR3 region has the DNA TGCGCCAGCAGCTTGGAAGCTAGCGGGAGTAACACCGGGGAGCTGTTTTTT.

The J gene is TRBJ2-3, the V gene TRBV25-1; possibly TRBD2 for D (5 bases). The germline CDR1 and CDR2 sequences are MGHDK and SYGVNS. The V gene lost 2 bases and the J gene lost 3 bases, with 6 bases spanning the gap. The CDR3 runs 13 residues. The CDR3 DNA reads as TGTGCCAGCAGTGAACGGAGGACAGATACGCAGTATTTT. Amino acids: CASSERRTDTQYF.